The rows below give T cell receptor beta chains drawn from one sample of a study of human T cells and chemical hapten exposure. TCRdb reanalysed the RACE reads using MiXCR and keeps one entry per CDR3 protein. The table has approximately 400,000 distinct CDR3 sequences, 4% to 5.5% seen once. This material consisted of whole blood, taken in connection with sensitization to the hapten diphenylcyclopropenone (DPC). All receptors derive from a woman aged 45-65 years with alopecia areata. Some clones in this sample may be carry-over from other donors' samples. Each CDR3 is given with its conserved first and last residue. The order of the fields is J gene, clone size, D gene, V gene, CDR3 DNA, CDR3 protein. The D gene is left open where the match is weak. Not every row has a clone size; where given, it reads once, few, many or a size class.

j_gene: TRBJ2-7; abundance: few; d_gene: TRBD2; v_gene: TRBV6-2/TRBV6-3; CDR3nt: TGTGCCAGCAGTTACAAACTAGCGGGATACTACGAGCAGTACTTC; CDR3aa: CASSYKLAGYYEQYF
j_gene: TRBJ2-7; abundance: few; d_gene: NA; v_gene: TRBV7-9; CDR3nt: TGTGCCAGCAGCTTATCAGAATCCGAGCAGTACTTC; CDR3aa: CASSLSESEQYF
j_gene: TRBJ2-3; abundance: NA; d_gene: NA; v_gene: TRBV6-6; CDR3nt: TGTGCCAGCGGGAACCCCCCAGATACGCAGTATTTT; CDR3aa: CASGNPPDTQYF
j_gene: TRBJ1-1; abundance: few; d_gene: TRBD1; v_gene: TRBV27; CDR3nt: TGTGCCAGCAGCCATGGGACAGTTAAAACTGAAGCTTTCTTT; CDR3aa: CASSHGTVKTEAFF
j_gene: TRBJ1-3; abundance: many; d_gene: TRBD1; v_gene: TRBV28; CDR3nt: TGTGCCAGCACCGACGACAGGGCTCCTCTCGGAAACACCATATATTTT; CDR3aa: CASTDDRAPLGNTIYF
j_gene: TRBJ1-6; abundance: few; d_gene: NA; v_gene: TRBV6-1; CDR3nt: TGTGCCAGCAGTCCAGCTTTGGGAGGAAGCTCCTATAATTCACCCCTCCACTTT; CDR3aa: CASSPALGGSSYNSPLHF
j_gene: TRBJ2-7; abundance: NA; d_gene: NA; v_gene: TRBV20-1; CDR3nt: TGCAGTGCTAGAGATTGGGCGGCCGAAAGCTCCTACGAGCAGTACTTC; CDR3aa: CSARDWAAESSYEQYF
j_gene: TRBJ1-1; abundance: many; d_gene: NA; v_gene: TRBV9; CDR3nt: TGTGCCAGCAGCGAAGTAGGGGGCACTGAAGCTTTCTTT; CDR3aa: CASSEVGGTEAFF
j_gene: TRBJ1-3; abundance: few; d_gene: NA; v_gene: TRBV20-1; CDR3nt: TGCAGTGCTAGAGATCCCAAGCGCCCCGGAAACACCATATATTTT; CDR3aa: CSARDPKRPGNTIYF
j_gene: TRBJ2-1; abundance: many; d_gene: TRBD2; v_gene: TRBV15; CDR3nt: TGTGCCACCAGCAGATCCACGGGAGGCTCCTACAATGAGCAGTTCTTC; CDR3aa: CATSRSTGGSYNEQFF
j_gene: TRBJ2-7; abundance: NA; d_gene: TRBD2; v_gene: TRBV28; CDR3nt: TGTGCCAGCAGCCAGCGGGGCCGGGGGTACTACGAGCAGTACTTC; CDR3aa: CASSQRGRGYYEQYF
j_gene: TRBJ1-6; abundance: many; d_gene: TRBD1; v_gene: TRBV28; CDR3nt: TGTGCCAGCAGGCCGGGACAGGGGGTCTATAATTCACCCCTCCACTTT; CDR3aa: CASRPGQGVYNSPLHF
j_gene: TRBJ1-1; abundance: many; d_gene: TRBD1; v_gene: TRBV12-3/TRBV12-4; CDR3nt: TGTGCCAGCAACCCGACAGGGGACACTGAAGCTTTCTTT; CDR3aa: CASNPTGDTEAFF
j_gene: TRBJ2-7; abundance: few; d_gene: NA; v_gene: TRBV18; CDR3nt: TGTGCCAGCTCACCGCCCTTCTACGAGCAGTACTTC; CDR3aa: CASSPPFYEQYF
j_gene: TRBJ1-1; abundance: many; d_gene: NA; v_gene: TRBV6-5; CDR3nt: TGTGCCAGCAGTTACAACGGGGTGGATACTGAAGCTTTCTTT; CDR3aa: CASSYNGVDTEAFF
j_gene: TRBJ2-2; abundance: NA; d_gene: TRBD1; v_gene: TRBV29-1; CDR3nt: TGCAGCGTCTACAGGGGGCTGAACACCGGGGAGCTGTTTTTT; CDR3aa: CSVYRGLNTGELFF
j_gene: TRBJ2-6; abundance: many; d_gene: NA; v_gene: TRBV5-6; CDR3nt: TGTGCCAGCAGCTCTACAGGGAGTGGGGCCAACGTCCTGACTTTC; CDR3aa: CASSSTGSGANVLTF